These 7 T cell receptor beta chains were sequenced from one sample in a study of liver allograft versus peripheral blood T cells. In the study overall: Transplanted livers and recipients' peripheral blood had their T cell receptor repertoires compared.

TCRdb re-called the reads with MiXCR, one entry per CDR3 protein. The repertoire includes approximately 5,300 distinct CDR3 sequences, about 18% of them detected once, and under 11% sits in the top ten. These receptors were taken from a human patient who had a liver transplant. Some T cells may arise from the graft donor.

The rearrangement uses TRBV7-2 and TRBJ2-7; 9 bases fit TRBD1. This CDR3 has 15 residues. With V trimmed by 1 base and J by 2 bases, 3 bases remained unmatched. Germline CDR1 reads SGHTA; CDR2 reads FQGNSA. The CDR3 sequence is CASSLVGTGPYEQYF. CDR3 bases: TGTGCCAGCAGCTTAGTAGGGACAGGGCCCTACGAGCAGTACTTC. The variable domain in full, completed from reference TRBV7-2 and TRBJ2-7, reads GAGVSQSPSNKVTEKGKDVELRCDPISGHTALYWYRQSLGQGLEFLIYFQGNSAPDKSGLPSDRFSAERTGGSVSTLTIQRTQQEDSAVYLCASSLVGTGPYEQYFGPGTRLTVT.

In the case of this clonotype: This sequence may be a read error, since a much larger clone differs from it by one base. The J gene is TRBJ2-7, the V gene TRBV5-6; 9 bases fit TRBD1. The germline CDR1 and CDR2 sequences are SGHDT and YYEEEE. V lost 6 bases and J lost 0; bases outside the gene matches: 10. The CDR3 runs to 16 residues. The CDR3 DNA sequence: TGTGCCAGCAACTCACCGGGACAGGGTAGCTCCTACGAGCAGTACTTC. Its protein is CASNSPGQGSSYEQYF. Full variable domain (rest looked up from reference TRBV5-6 and TRBJ2-7): DAGVTQSPTHLIKTRGQQVTLRCSPKSGHDTVSWYQQALGQGPQFIFQYYEEEERQRGNFPDRFSGHQFPNYSSELNVNALLLGDSALYLCASNSPGQGSSYEQYFGPGTRLTVT.

This clonotype was detected a few times. This rearrangement joins TRBV11-2 to TRBJ2-2; D unresolved. The ends were cut back, 5 bases at V and 3 bases at J, with 13 bases in the middle. Germline CDR1 is SGHAT and CDR2 is FQNNGV. The CDR3 sequence is 15 residues long. The CDR3 region is CASSQRSIYTGELFF. As DNA, the CDR3 is TGTGCCAGCAGCCAGAGGTCGATATACACCGGGGAGCTGTTTTTT.

On this clonotype itself: The likely explanation is a read error, given a far larger clone one base away. The chain recombines TRBV27 with TRBJ2-2, with D possibly matching TRBD2 (6 bases). Trimming removed 6 bases from V and 5 bases from J, with 22 bases in between. The length of the CDR3 is 17 residues. Germline V gene sequence: CDR1 MNHEY, CDR2 SMNVEV (reference sequence). CDR3 coding DNA: TGTGCCAGCAGCCCCCACGTGTACGGGAGCGGGACCGGGGAGCTGTTTTTT. This translates into CASSPHVYGSGTGELFF.

Of note for this clonotype: A much larger clone lies a single base off, so this may be a read error. The rearrangement links TRBV6-2 or TRBV6-3 to TRBJ2-7; D could derive from TRBD1 or TRBD2 (5 bases each). This CDR3 spans 15 amino acids. The germline gives CDR1 MNHEY, CDR2 SVGEGT. The CDR3 here is CASGYPRDLFYEQYF. The CDR3 bases are TGTGCCAGCGGTTACCCCAGGGACCTTTTTTACGAGCAGTACTTC.

This clonotype was seen many times. The chain couples TRBV20-1 to TRBJ2-3; TRBD2 matches at 10 bases. Germline loops: CDR1 DFQATT, CDR2 SNEGSKA (reference sequence). Germline trimming cut 1 base from V and 8 bases from J; bases unmatched to any gene: 3. This CDR3 has 13 amino acids. The CDR3 sequence: CSARASGSFTQYF. The CDR3 nucleotides are TGCAGTGCTAGAGCTAGCGGGAGTTTTACGCAGTATTTT.

This clonotype rates as medium-sized (0.01 to 0.1%). This sequence joins TRBV20-1 and TRBJ2-1; 8 bases map to TRBD2. From germline, CDR1 is DFQATT and CDR2 SNEGSKA (reference sequence). The CDR3 runs 15 residues. With 3 bases clipped from V and 1 base from J, the junction kept 5 bases outside the gene matches. In nucleotides, the CDR3 is TGCAGTGCTAGTCGGGGGGGGGCATCCTACAATGAGCAGTTCTTC. It encodes CSASRGGASYNEQFF.